This passage covers 27 T cell receptor beta chains from one sample sequenced in a study of graft-versus-host responses after intestinal transplantation. Assay: immunoSEQ multiplex PCR; the TCRdb copy retains only in-frame clones and omits some. There are just under 100,000 clones in the sample; around 90% occur only once, and about 15% lies in the top ten. Sequences were derived from PBMCs, sampled approximately 470 days after intestinal transplant. These receptors all stem from a human patient who received an intestinal transplant, so some T cells may come from the graft donor.

The rearrangement joins TRBV2 to TRBJ2-1; tentative D call: TRBD2 (6 bases). There are 10 residues in the CDR3. V shed 8 bases and J shed 8 bases, with 7 bases lying between them. Germline CDR1 and CDR2: SNHLY and FYNNEI. The CDR3 reads CASGLYEQFF. The CDR3 coding sequence is TGTGCCAGCGGACTATATGAGCAGTTCTTC.

CDR3 DNA: TGTGCCAGCTCCGAGGGGGGCGCCCTCTACAATGAGCAGTTCTTC. It specifies CASSEGGALYNEQFF. The chain links TRBV5-4 to TRBJ2-1; D could derive from TRBD1 or TRBD2 (6 bases each). V was shortened by 7 bases and J by 3 bases, with 17 bases between the two germline ends. Looked up from germline, CDR1 is SGHNT and CDR2 is YYREEE (reference sequence). This CDR3 is built from 15 residues.

V gene TRBV18 combines with J gene TRBJ2-5; no clear D gene. This CDR3 has 13 amino acids. V lost 3 bases to trimming and J lost 7 bases, with 12 bases between them. Germline CDR1 reads KGHSH; CDR2 reads LQKENI. The CDR3 sequence: CASSPVQRGTQYF. CDR3 coding DNA: TGTGCCAGCTCACCCGTGCAGCGAGGGACCCAGTACTTC.

The V call is TRBV12-5, the J call TRBJ2-1; 8 bases are shared with TRBD2. Germline V gene data show CDR1 as LGHNT and CDR2 as FRNRAP. The CDR3 covers 19 residues. The V and J ends lost 4 bases and 2 bases, in that order; junction bases with no gene match: 16. CDR3 sequence (DNA): TGTGCTAGTGGTTGGGCCCCCACCGGGACTAGTTTTCCCTACAATGAGCAGTTCTTC. It specifies CASGWAPTGTSFPYNEQFF.

This clone was detected a few times. The chain carries TRBV7-8 and TRBJ2-7; TRBD2 is a possible D gene (5 bases). The CDR3 length is 15 residues. V dropped 5 bases and J dropped 1 base, with 15 bases sitting between them. Germline V gene sequence: CDR1 SGHVS, CDR2 FQNEAQ. Written as DNA, the CDR3 is TGTGCCAGCAGCACCGCCGTGGGAGTATCCTACGAGCAGTACTTC. Translating gives CASSTAVGVSYEQYF.

As for this clone: Other DNA sequences in this sample translate to the same CDR3. The chain employs TRBV5-6 and TRBJ1-1; D gene ambiguous. CDR3 length equals 13 residues. V was clipped by 0 bases and J by 2 bases, with 5 bases between them. The germline gives CDR1 SGHDT, CDR2 YYEEEE. The CDR3 loop reads CASSLGPNTEAFF. CDR3 coding DNA: TGTGCCAGCAGCTTGGGTCCAAACACTGAAGCTTTCTTT.

The V gene is TRBV11-2, the J gene TRBJ1-6; D call uncertain. The germline V gene encodes CDR1 SGHAT and CDR2 FQNNGV. V shed 3 bases and J shed 7 bases, with 4 bases lying between them. CDR3 length equals 12 residues. The CDR3 region has the DNA TGTGCCAGCAGCTTTGTAAATTCACCCCTCCACTTT. It encodes CASSFVNSPLHF.

The rearrangement joins TRBV7-3 to TRBJ2-7; D uncertain. Germline CDR1 reads SGHTA; CDR2 reads FQGTGA. Trimming removed 6 bases from V and 2 bases from J, with 5 bases in between. CDR3 length: 11 amino acids. The CDR3 region has the DNA TGTGCCAGCAGGCAGCCCTACGAGCAGTACTTC. Protein sequence: CASRQPYEQYF.

CDR3 sequence reads: CASSAFTGGGSPLHF. The CDR3 nucleotides read TGTGCCAGCAGCGCGTTTACAGGGGGTGGATCACCCCTCCACTTT. V usage is TRBV5-8 and J usage is TRBJ1-6; 8 bases are shared with TRBD1. J gave up 10 bases and V 4 bases, and 10 bases lay outside the gene matches. The CDR3 sequence is 15 residues long. The germline gives CDR1 SGHTS, CDR2 YDEGEE.

This chain uses TRBV2 with TRBJ2-2, with D unclear. The CDR3 is 18 residues long. Trimming cost V 0 bases and J 4 bases, with 18 bases left between them. The germline gives CDR1 SNHLY, CDR2 FYNNEI. In nucleotides, the CDR3 is TGTGCCAGCAGTGAAGCCCGGGCTACCCTACGAGGCACCGGGGAGCTGTTTTTT. It yields the protein CASSEARATLRGTGELFF. Full variable domain (remainder filled in from reference TRBV2 and TRBJ2-2): EPEVTQTPSHQVTQMGQEVILRCVPISNHLYFYWYRQILGQKVEFLVSFYNNEISEKSEIFDDQFSVERPDGSNFTLKIRSTKLEDSAMYFCASSEARATLRGTGELFFGEGSRLTVL.

This sequence joins TRBV7-6 and TRBJ2-7; D possibly corresponds to TRBD2 (5 bases). Trimming pared 5 bases from V and 1 base from J, leaving 12 bases between. This CDR3 has 14 amino acids. Germline CDR1 and CDR2: SGHVS and FNYEAQ. In DNA form, the CDR3 reads TGTGCCAGCAGCGAGGGATCCCAGTCCTACGAGCAGTACTTC. Amino acids: CASSEGSQSYEQYF.

The chain combines TRBV2 with TRBJ2-5; 8 bases align to TRBD2. Germline CDR1 and CDR2: SNHLY and FYNNEI. The CDR3 has 15 amino acids. V lost 8 bases to trimming and J lost 3 bases; unmatched junction nucleotides: 11. The CDR3 region is CASAGSGGPKETQYF. CDR3 nucleotides: TGTGCCAGCGCTGGCAGCGGGGGCCCTAAAGAGACCCAGTACTTC.

The rearrangement joins TRBV7-3 to TRBJ1-3; D might be TRBD1 (5 bases). The V end was cut by 5 bases, the J end by 0 bases, with 23 bases between. The CDR3 consists of 19 residues. CDR1 is SGHTA, CDR2 FQGTGA, per germline. The CDR3 nucleotides are TGTGCCAGCAGCCCCCAGGGACGGCGTTTTGGCTTCTCTGGAAACACCATATATTTT. Translating gives CASSPQGRRFGFSGNTIYF.

In nucleotides, the CDR3 is TGCGCCAGCAGCCTCACCCTAGCGGACCCACCCTACGAGCAGTACTTC. Its translation: CASSLTLADPPYEQYF. The genes are TRBV5-1 and TRBJ2-7; 7 bases align to TRBD2. V lost 4 bases to trimming and J lost 2 bases; unmatched junction nucleotides: 12. Germline V gene sequence: CDR1 SGHRS, CDR2 YFSETQ. The CDR3 has 16 amino acids.

The V gene is TRBV10-3, the J gene TRBJ2-7; 7 nucleotides line up with TRBD1. The ends lost 2 bases at V and 5 bases at J; junction bases unmatched: 6. Germline values: CDR1 ENHRY, CDR2 SYGVKD. The CDR3 spans 14 residues. The DNA for the CDR3 is TGTGCCATCAGTGAGGACAGGGTAGGGAACGAGCAGTACTTC. This sequence encodes CAISEDRVGNEQYF.

The chain combines TRBV5-1 with TRBJ1-1, with D possibly matching TRBD1 (5 bases). Looked up from germline, CDR1 is SGHRS and CDR2 is YFSETQ. V gave up 0 bases and J gave up 2 bases, with 8 bases separating them. The CDR3 loop spans 14 amino acids. CDR3 amino acids: CASSLAGGNTEAFF. In nucleotides, the CDR3 is TGCGCCAGCAGCTTGGCCGGGGGAAACACTGAAGCTTTCTTT. Supplemented by reference TRBV5-1 and TRBJ1-1, the full variable domain reads KAGVTQTPRYLIKTRGQQVTLSCSPISGHRSVSWYQQTPGQGLQFLFEYFSETQRNKGNFPGRFSGRQFSNSRSEMNVSTLELGDSALYLCASSLAGGNTEAFFGQGTRLTVV.

The CDR3 nucleotides are TGTGCCAGCAGTGAATATAGCGCAGGGAACACTGAAGCTTTCTTT. It codes for CASSEYSAGNTEAFF. This chain connects TRBV25-1 to TRBJ1-1; D gene unclear. Trimming left V 0 bases short and J 1 base short, with 9 bases between. The CDR3 is 15 amino acids. CDR1 and CDR2 from the germline V gene are MGHDK and SYGVNS.

V usage is TRBV19 and J usage is TRBJ2-3; 11 bases are a match to TRBD2. The junction had 9 bases not matched to a gene; V was cut back by 3 bases and J by 4 bases. The CDR3 runs 17 residues. Per germline, CDR1 LNHDA and CDR2 SQIVND (reference sequence). In nucleotides, the CDR3 is TGTGCCAGTAGTATTACGGTAGCGGGGGGGCGATCAGATACGCAGTATTTT. Translation gives CASSITVAGGRSDTQYF.

The chain is built from TRBV7-8 and TRBJ2-7, with D perhaps given as TRBD1 or TRBD2 (6 bases each). V was cut by 5 bases and J by 9 bases, with 17 bases left in between. The CDR3 is 13 residues long. CDR1 is SGHVS, CDR2 FQNEAQ, per germline. The DNA of the CDR3 is TGTGCCAGCAGCCCCGAGGGGGGCGGACGGCAGTACTTC. As protein: CASSPEGGGRQYF. Combining the CDR3 with reference TRBV7-8 and TRBJ2-7 gives the whole variable domain GAGVSQSPRYKVAKRGQDVALRCDPISGHVSLFWYQQALGQGPEFLTYFQNEAQLDKSGLPSDRFFAERPEGSVSTLKIQRTQQEDSAVYLCASSPEGGGRQYFGPGTRLTVT.

Only a few counts were recorded for this clone. J is TRBJ2-6 and V is TRBV11-3, with D unclear. V lost 5 bases to trimming and J lost 5 bases, with 25 bases between them. The CDR3 consists of 19 residues. Germline V gene sequence: CDR1 SGHNT, CDR2 YENEEA. CDR3 DNA sequence: TGTGCCAGCAGCGTTCGTTCCGAATCTCGACAAAGTCGGGCCAACGTCCTGACTTTC. Translation gives CASSVRSESRQSRANVLTF.

This chain connects TRBV5-6 to TRBJ1-4; 7 positions agree with TRBD1. Germline V lookup: CDR1 SGHDT, CDR2 YYEEEE. J was trimmed by 2 bases and V by 2 bases; bases with no gene match: 6. This CDR3 region has 16 residues. CDR3 residues: CASSFGTAWTNEKLFF. CDR3 DNA: TGTGCCAGCAGCTTCGGGACAGCCTGGACTAATGAAAAACTGTTTTTT.

The V call is TRBV29-1, the J call TRBJ1-1; D gene ambiguous. CDR1 SQVTM and CDR2 ANQGSEA come from the germline V gene. Trimming cost V 4 bases and J 7 bases, with 10 bases left between them. The CDR3 is made up of 11 amino acids. The CDR3 nucleotides read TGCAGCGTTGCCGGATCGGGTGAAGCTTTCTTT. Translated, it gives CSVAGSGEAFF.

The chain combines TRBV2 with TRBJ2-5; 7 bases line up with TRBD1. Near its end, the DNA agrees better with TRBJ2-7, so the J call may be wrong. The CDR3 sequence is 15 residues long. Germline V CDR1 and CDR2: SNHLY, FYNNEI. CDR3 protein: CASSESWGQSTEQYF. The CDR3 region has the DNA TGTGCCAGCAGTGAATCGTGGGGACAGTCCACCGAGCAGTACTTC.

V is TRBV5-1 and J is TRBJ2-4, with 10 positions matching TRBD1. The V gene end was trimmed by 0 bases and the J gene end by 3 bases; junction bases not matched to a gene: 3. Germline V gene data show CDR1 as SGHRS and CDR2 as YFSETQ. CDR3 length: 16 residues. The CDR3, as DNA: TGCGCCAGCAGCTTGGGGGACAGGGGTGGCAAAAACATTCAGTACTTC. This gives the protein CASSLGDRGGKNIQYF.

The rearrangement links TRBV6-5 to TRBJ2-5, with 8 bases identical to TRBD1. This CDR3 is 15 amino acids long. Germline V gene data show CDR1 as MNHEY and CDR2 as SVGAGI. V dropped 5 bases and J dropped 5; count of bases not matched to a gene: 10. The CDR3 reads CASSRTGFVGETQYF. The CDR3 nucleotides read TGTGCCAGCAGTCGGACAGGGTTTGTGGGTGAGACCCAGTACTTC.

This sequence joins TRBV19 and TRBJ1-4, with no clear D. Germline V gives CDR1 LNHDA, CDR2 SQIVND (reference sequence). V lost 6 bases and J 2 bases, leaving 13 bases between the germline ends. This CDR3 spans 15 amino acids. The CDR3 loop reads CASRGRSWTNEKLFF. The CDR3 DNA follows: TGTGCCAGTAGGGGCAGGTCTTGGACTAATGAAAAACTGTTTTTT.

The chain couples TRBV5-5 to TRBJ1-2; TRBD1 is a possible D gene (5 bases). V lost 3 bases and J 0 bases, leaving 18 bases between the germline ends. Germline CDR1 SGHKS, CDR2 YYEKEE (reference sequence). The CDR3 is 17 amino acids. CDR3 amino acids: CASSSGKPGLSNYGYTF. Here the CDR3 DNA reads TGTGCCAGCAGCTCCGGGAAACCAGGGTTATCTAACTATGGCTACACCTTC.